The present T cell receptor (beta chain) was sequenced within a study of memory CD4+ T cells and cytomegalovirus serostatus. Notes on the study in general: Median bootstrapped AUC for CMV status was about 0.96 originally, approximately 0.91 US-trained. Suggested: most of the CMV-linked TCR signature lies in CD4+ memory cells. Each of approximately 69 CMV-associated TCRbeta sequences occurred in one to five individuals.

Original methodology: Out-of-frame sequences were removed, leaving roughly 2.1 million distinct TCRbeta sequences. Produced via immunoSEQ multiplex PCR; TCRdb's table is partial and in-frame only. V and J calls plus clone size are reproduced from that table; the DNA served to infer D and trimming. The sample has approximately 60,000 clones, roughly 77% seen once. The CDR3 has 16 residues. Germline trimming cut 4 bases from V and 0 bases from J; bases unmatched to any gene: 6. The germline V gene has CDR1 SGHNT and CDR2 YENEEA. Points on this clone: Its antigen is as yet unknown.

Single viable CD3+CD4+CD8-CD45RO+ cells were sorted as the memory CD4+ T cells. The sequenced sample consisted of memory CD4+ T cells from blood. The V call is TRBV11-3, the J call TRBJ1-3, with 7 bases fitting TRBD1. This TCR came from an adult in good health and CMV-seronegative. As DNA, the CDR3 is TGTGCCAGCAGCTCTAGGGGGCAGCCCTCTGGAAACACCATATATTTT. Encoded protein: CASSSRGQPSGNTIYF.